The clone carrying this T cell receptor beta chain occurred once. The V gene lost 9 bases and the J gene lost 1 base, with 12 bases spanning the gap. The CDR3 is 13 residues long. CDR1 is MNHEY, CDR2 SMNVEV, per germline (reference sequence). The data originate from a study of blood T cell repertoires in COVID-19. The wider study: From the United States, Italy and Spain came samples of acute and convalescent COVID-19. PBMCs, B-cell-depleted T cells, or T cells provided the cDNA or gDNA that made up the material.

Some clones are missing from TCRdb's copy, which holds only in-frame ones; the method was immunoSEQ multiplex PCR. The sample gives approximately 180,000 clones, around 85% of which show up once; approximately 9.8% is in the top ten. Input material: peripheral blood. The receptor's source is a woman of 80 years or more with acute or convalescent COVID-19. This chain joins TRBV27 and TRBJ1-1, with D unclear. CDR3 DNA: TGTGCCAGTCAAGAGGTTGCGAACACTGAAGCTTTCTTT. Amino acids: CASQEVANTEAFF.